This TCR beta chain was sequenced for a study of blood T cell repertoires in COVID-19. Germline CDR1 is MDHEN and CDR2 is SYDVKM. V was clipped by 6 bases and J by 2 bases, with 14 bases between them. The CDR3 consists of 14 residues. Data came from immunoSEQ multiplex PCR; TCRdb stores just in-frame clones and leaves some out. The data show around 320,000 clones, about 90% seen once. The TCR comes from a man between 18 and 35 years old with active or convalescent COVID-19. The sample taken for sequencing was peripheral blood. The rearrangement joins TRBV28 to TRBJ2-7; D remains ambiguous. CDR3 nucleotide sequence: TGTGCCAGCAGCCAGATGGCAGTGACCTACGAGCAGTACTTC. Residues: CASSQMAVTYEQYF.